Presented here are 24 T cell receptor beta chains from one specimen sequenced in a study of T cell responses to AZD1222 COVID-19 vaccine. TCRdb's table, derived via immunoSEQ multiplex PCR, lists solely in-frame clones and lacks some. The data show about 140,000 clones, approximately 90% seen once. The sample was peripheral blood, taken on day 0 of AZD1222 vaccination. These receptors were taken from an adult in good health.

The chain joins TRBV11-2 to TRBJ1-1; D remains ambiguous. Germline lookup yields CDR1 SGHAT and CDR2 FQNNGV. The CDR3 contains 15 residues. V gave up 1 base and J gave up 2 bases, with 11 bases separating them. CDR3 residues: CASSLGGEVNTEAFF. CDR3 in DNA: TGTGCCAGCAGCTTAGGGGGTGAGGTAAACACTGAAGCTTTCTTT.

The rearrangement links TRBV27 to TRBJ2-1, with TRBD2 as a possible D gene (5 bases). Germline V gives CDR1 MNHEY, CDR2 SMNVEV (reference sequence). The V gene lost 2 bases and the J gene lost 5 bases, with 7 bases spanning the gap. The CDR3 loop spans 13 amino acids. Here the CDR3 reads CASSLGSNNEQFF. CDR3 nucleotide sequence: TGTGCCAGCAGTTTAGGGAGTAACAATGAGCAGTTCTTC.

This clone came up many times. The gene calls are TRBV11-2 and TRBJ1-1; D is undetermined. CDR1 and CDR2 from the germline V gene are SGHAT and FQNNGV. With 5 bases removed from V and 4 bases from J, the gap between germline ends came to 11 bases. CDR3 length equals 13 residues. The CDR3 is CASSQEGVTEAFF. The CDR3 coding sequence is TGTGCCAGCAGCCAGGAGGGAGTCACTGAAGCTTTCTTT.

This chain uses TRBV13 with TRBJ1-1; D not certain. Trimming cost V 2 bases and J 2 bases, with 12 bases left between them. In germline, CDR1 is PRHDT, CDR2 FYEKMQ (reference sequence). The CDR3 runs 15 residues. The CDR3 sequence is CASSLMGGPNTEAFF. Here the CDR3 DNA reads TGTGCCAGCAGCTTAATGGGAGGACCTAACACTGAAGCTTTCTTT. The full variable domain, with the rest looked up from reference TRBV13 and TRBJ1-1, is AAGVIQSPRHLIKEKRETATLKCYPIPRHDTVYWYQQGPGQDPQFLISFYEKMQSDKGSIPDRFSAQQFSDYHSELNMSSLELGDSALYFCASSLMGGPNTEAFFGQGTRLTVV.

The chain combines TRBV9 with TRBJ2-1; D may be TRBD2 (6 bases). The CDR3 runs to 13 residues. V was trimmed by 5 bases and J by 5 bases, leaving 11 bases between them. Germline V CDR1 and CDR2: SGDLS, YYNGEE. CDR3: CASRPRGNNEQFF. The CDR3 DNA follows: TGTGCCAGCAGACCCCGGGGGAACAATGAGCAGTTCTTC.

CDR3 loop: CASSLARTDYGYTF. Here the CDR3 DNA reads TGTGCCAGCAGTTTAGCGCGGACGGATTATGGCTACACCTTC. J is TRBJ1-2 and V is TRBV27; D gene ambiguous. V was clipped by 2 bases and J by 5 bases, with 12 bases between them. The CDR3 has 14 residues. Germline CDR1 MNHEY, CDR2 SMNVEV (reference sequence).

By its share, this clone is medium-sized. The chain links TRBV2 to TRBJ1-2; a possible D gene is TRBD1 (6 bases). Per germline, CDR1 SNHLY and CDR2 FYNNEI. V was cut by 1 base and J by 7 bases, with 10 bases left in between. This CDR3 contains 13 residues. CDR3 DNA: TGTGCCAGCAGTGAAGGGACAGAGCCTGGCTACACCTTC. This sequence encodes CASSEGTEPGYTF.

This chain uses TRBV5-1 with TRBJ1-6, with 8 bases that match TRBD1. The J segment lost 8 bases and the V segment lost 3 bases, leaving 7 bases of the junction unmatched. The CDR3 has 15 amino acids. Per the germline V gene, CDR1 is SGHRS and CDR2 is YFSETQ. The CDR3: CASSSTGEDYSPLHF. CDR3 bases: TGCGCCAGCAGCTCGACAGGGGAGGATTATTCACCCCTCCACTTT.

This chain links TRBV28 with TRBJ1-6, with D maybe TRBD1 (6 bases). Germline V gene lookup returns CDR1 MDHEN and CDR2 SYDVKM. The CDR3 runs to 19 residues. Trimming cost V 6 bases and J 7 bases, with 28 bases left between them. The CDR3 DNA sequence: TGTGCCAGCAGACTTCGACAGGCCAAGCTCAGGTCGGGGAATTCACCCCTCCACTTT. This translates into CASRLRQAKLRSGNSPLHF.

CDR3 protein: CASSLVLTGRNEQFF. CDR3 in DNA: TGTGCCAGCAGCTTAGTTTTAACAGGGAGGAATGAGCAGTTCTTC. The V call is TRBV7-9, the J call TRBJ2-1, with D possibly called TRBD1 or TRBD2 (6 bases each). Per the germline V gene, CDR1 is SEHNR and CDR2 is FQNEAQ (reference sequence). The CDR3 runs to 15 residues. Trimming stripped 1 base from V and 7 bases from J, with 14 bases between.

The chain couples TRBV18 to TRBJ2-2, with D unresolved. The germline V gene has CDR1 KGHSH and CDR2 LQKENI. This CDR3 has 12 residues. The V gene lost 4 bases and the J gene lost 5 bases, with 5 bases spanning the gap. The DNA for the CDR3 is TGTGCCAGCTCACTATCGACCGGGGAGCTGTTTTTT. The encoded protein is CASSLSTGELFF. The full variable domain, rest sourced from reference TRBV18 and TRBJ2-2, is NAGVMQNPRHLVRRRGQEARLRCSPMKGHSHVYWYRQLPEEGLKFMVYLQKENIIDESGMPKERFSAEFPKEGPSILRIQQVVRGDSAAYFCASSLSTGELFFGEGSRLTVL.

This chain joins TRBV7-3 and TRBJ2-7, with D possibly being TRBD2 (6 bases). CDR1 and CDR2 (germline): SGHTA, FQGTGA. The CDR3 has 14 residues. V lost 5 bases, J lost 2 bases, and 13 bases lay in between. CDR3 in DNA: TGTGCCAGCAGCCCGGACGAGCGGGCCTACGAGCAGTACTTC. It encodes CASSPDERAYEQYF.

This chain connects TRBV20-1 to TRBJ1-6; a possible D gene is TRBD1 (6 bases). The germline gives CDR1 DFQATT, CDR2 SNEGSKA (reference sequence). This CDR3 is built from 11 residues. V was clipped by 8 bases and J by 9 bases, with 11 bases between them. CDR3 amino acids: CSIGGRSPLHF. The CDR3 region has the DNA TGCAGTATCGGGGGCCGTTCACCCCTCCACTTT.

The CDR3 here is CASSFSASNYGYTF. In DNA form, the CDR3 reads TGTGCCAGCAGTTTTTCGGCTTCTAACTATGGCTACACCTTC. This rearrangement joins TRBV27 to TRBJ1-2; no firm D call. The CDR3 sequence is 14 residues long. Trimming took off 3 bases at V and 0 bases at J, with 8 bases between the two ends. Germline V gene lookup returns CDR1 MNHEY and CDR2 SMNVEV (reference sequence).

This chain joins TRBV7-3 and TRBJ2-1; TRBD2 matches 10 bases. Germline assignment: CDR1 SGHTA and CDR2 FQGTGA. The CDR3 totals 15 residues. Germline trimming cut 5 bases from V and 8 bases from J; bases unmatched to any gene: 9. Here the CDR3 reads CASSLLAGAIYEQFF. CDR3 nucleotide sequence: TGTGCCAGCAGCCTTCTAGCGGGAGCGATCTATGAGCAGTTCTTC.

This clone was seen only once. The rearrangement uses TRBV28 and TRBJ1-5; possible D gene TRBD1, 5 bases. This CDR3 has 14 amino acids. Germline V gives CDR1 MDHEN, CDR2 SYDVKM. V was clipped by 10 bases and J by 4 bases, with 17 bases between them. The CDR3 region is CATIPRQLNQPQHF. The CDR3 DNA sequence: TGTGCCACCATACCAAGACAGCTAAATCAGCCCCAGCATTTT.

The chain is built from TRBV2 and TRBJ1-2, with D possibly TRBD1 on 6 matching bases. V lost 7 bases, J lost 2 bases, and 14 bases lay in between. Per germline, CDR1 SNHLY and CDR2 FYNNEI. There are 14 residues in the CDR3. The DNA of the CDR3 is TGTGCCAGCAATCCCGACAGGAAAAACTATGGCTACACCTTC. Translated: CASNPDRKNYGYTF.

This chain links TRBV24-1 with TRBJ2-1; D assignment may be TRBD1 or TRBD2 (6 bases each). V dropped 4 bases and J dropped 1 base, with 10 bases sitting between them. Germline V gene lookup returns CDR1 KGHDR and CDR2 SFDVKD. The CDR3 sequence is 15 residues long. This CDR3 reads CATSEGGYSYNEQFF. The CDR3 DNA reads TGTGCCACCAGTGAAGGGGGGTATTCCTACAATGAGCAGTTCTTC.

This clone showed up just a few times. CDR3 residues: CATSRLQGAGYGYTF. The CDR3 nucleotides are TGTGCCACCAGCAGGTTACAGGGGGCGGGTTATGGCTACACCTTC. This sequence joins TRBV15 and TRBJ1-2; 9 nucleotides line up with TRBD1. The V gene's germline CDR1 is LNHNV and CDR2 YYDKDF (reference sequence). V lost 3 bases, J lost 5 bases, and 7 bases stayed unmatched. The CDR3 extends over 15 amino acids.

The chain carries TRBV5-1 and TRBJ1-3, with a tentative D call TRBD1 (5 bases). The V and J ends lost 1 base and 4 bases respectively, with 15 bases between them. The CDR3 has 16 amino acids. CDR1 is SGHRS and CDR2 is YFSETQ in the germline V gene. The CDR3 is CASSLLGVTSGNTIYF. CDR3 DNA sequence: TGCGCCAGCAGCTTGTTGGGGGTGACGAGCGGAAACACCATATATTTT.

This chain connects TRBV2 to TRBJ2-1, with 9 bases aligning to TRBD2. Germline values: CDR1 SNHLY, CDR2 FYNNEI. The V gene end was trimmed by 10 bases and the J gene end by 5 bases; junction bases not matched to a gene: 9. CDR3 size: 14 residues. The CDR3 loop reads CATLGTSSHNEQFF. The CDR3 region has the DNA TGTGCCACCTTAGGGACTAGCAGCCACAATGAGCAGTTCTTC. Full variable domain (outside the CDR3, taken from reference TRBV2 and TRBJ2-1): EPEVTQTPSHQVTQMGQEVILRCVPISNHLYFYWYRQILGQKVEFLVSFYNNEISEKSEIFDDQFSVERPDGSNFTLKIRSTKLEDSAMYFCATLGTSSHNEQFFGPGTRLTVL.

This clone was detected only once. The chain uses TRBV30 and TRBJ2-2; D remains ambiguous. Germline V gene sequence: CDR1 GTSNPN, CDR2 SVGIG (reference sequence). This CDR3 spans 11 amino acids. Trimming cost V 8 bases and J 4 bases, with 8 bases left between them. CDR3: CALYGTGELFF. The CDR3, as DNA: TGTGCCCTCTATGGCACCGGGGAGCTGTTTTTT. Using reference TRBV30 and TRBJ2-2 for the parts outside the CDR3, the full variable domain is SQTIHQWPATLVQPVGSPLSLECTVEGTSNPNLYWYRQAAGRGLQLLFYSVGIGQISSEVPQNLSASRPQDRQFILSSKKLLLSDSGFYLCALYGTGELFFGEGSRLTVL.

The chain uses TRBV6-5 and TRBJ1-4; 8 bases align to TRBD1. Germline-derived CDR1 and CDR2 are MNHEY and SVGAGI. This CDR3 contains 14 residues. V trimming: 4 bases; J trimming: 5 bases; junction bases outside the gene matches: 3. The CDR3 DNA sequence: TGTGCCAGCAGTTCACGGACAGGGAATGAAAAACTGTTTTTT. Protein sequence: CASSSRTGNEKLFF.

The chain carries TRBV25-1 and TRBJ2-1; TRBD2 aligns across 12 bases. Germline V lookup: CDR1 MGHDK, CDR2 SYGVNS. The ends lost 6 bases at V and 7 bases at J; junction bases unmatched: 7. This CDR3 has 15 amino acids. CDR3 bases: TGTGCCAGCAGCCCCGGGCTAGCGGGAGGGAATGAGCAGTTCTTC. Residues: CASSPGLAGGNEQFF.